This TCR beta chain was captured in a study of human T cells and chemical hapten exposure. TCRdb re-called the RACE reads through MiXCR, storing one row per CDR3 protein. Among more than 300,000 distinct CDR3 sequences listed, less than 6.5% were seen once. The sample's time point: pre-sensitization, week 0. Treatment reported: therapeutic diphenylcyclopropenone sensitization with weekly scalp DPC. The source is a woman aged 45 to 65 with alopecia areata. Some clones in this sample may be carry-over from other donors' samples. This sample comprised whole blood, obtained in connection with sensitization to the hapten diphenylcyclopropenone (DPC).

This CDR3 is CSVLRRGRNQPQHF. The CDR3 nucleotides are TGCAGTGTCTTGAGAAGGGGACGGAATCAGCCCCAGCATTTT. The chain is built from TRBV20-1 and TRBJ1-5, with a tentative D call TRBD1 (5 bases). V was pared by 7 bases and J by 4 bases, with 17 bases between. The CDR3 consists of 14 residues. Germline V gives CDR1 DFQATT, CDR2 SNEGSKA (reference sequence).